This is a list of T cell receptor beta chains from one sample in a study of cytomegalovirus exposure and HLA in healthy donors. The repertoire was sequenced with immunoSEQ multiplex PCR; TCRdb's copy has only in-frame clones and lacks some. This repertoire shows about 400,000 clones, roughly 90% found once; its top ten account for approximately 0.8%. Sample: PBMCs. Receptors originate from a woman aged 18-30 years in good health and CMV-seronegative. Both conserved end residues are part of each CDR3. D genes are given only for firm matches. The size entry is marked missing in some rows and otherwise reads once, few, many or a size class.

D	V	size	J	CDR3	DNA
TRBD1	TRBV29-1	.	TRBJ2-3	CSVPLTGTEDTDTQYF	TGCAGCGTTCCCCTTACCGGGACAGAAGACACAGATACGCAGTATTTT
.	TRBV28	.	TRBJ2-7	CASSPGQIFSSYEQYF	TGTGCCAGCAGCCCTGGACAGATTTTTTCTTCTTACGAGCAGTACTTC
TRBD2	TRBV19	.	TRBJ2-1	CASSIHGTSGRASHGQFF	TGTGCCAGTAGTATACATGGGACTAGCGGGAGGGCCTCTCATGGGCAGTTCTTC
.	TRBV5-1	once	TRBJ2-7	CASSLERGGGYEQYF	TGCGCCAGCAGCTTGGAAAGGGGAGGGGGCTACGAGCAGTACTTC
.	TRBV7-9	.	TRBJ2-7	CASSPQSSSYEQYF	TGTGCCAGCAGCCCTCAATCCAGCTCCTACGAGCAGTACTTC
TRBD1	TRBV5-1	.	TRBJ1-4	CASSFGTTGGTNEKLFF	TGCGCCAGCAGCTTTGGGACAACAGGGGGCACTAATGAAAAACTGTTTTTT
TRBD1	TRBV7-9	once	TRBJ2-7	CASRGTGMTYEQYF	TGTGCCAGCCGGGGGACAGGGATGACCTACGAGCAGTACTTC
.	TRBV13	.	TRBJ1-4	CASSIRGTNEKLFF	TGTGCCAGCAGTATCCGGGGGACTAATGAAAAACTGTTTTTT
TRBD1	TRBV10-1	.	TRBJ1-6	CASRLPGQGWNSYNSPLHF	TGCGCCAGCAGACTACCGGGACAGGGTTGGAACTCCTATAATTCACCCCTCCACTTT
.	TRBV19	.	TRBJ2-1	CASSIELYNEQFF	TGTGCCAGTAGTATCGAACTCTACAATGAGCAGTTCTTC
.	TRBV7-8	.	TRBJ2-1	CASSLGSSSEQFF	TGTGCCAGCAGCTTAGGAAGCTCAAGTGAGCAGTTCTTC
.	TRBV30	.	TRBJ1-2	CAWGWLASNYGYTF	TGTGCCTGGGGTTGGCTGGCATCTAACTATGGCTACACCTTC
.	TRBV7-6	.	TRBJ1-6	CASSLEAGWQSQNSPLHF	TGTGCCAGCAGCTTAGAAGCAGGGTGGCAATCCCAAAATTCACCCCTCCACTTT
TRBD1	TRBV19	.	TRBJ1-1	CASNGGQGWTEAFF	TGTGCCAGTAACGGGGGACAGGGGTGGACTGAAGCTTTCTTT
TRBD1	TRBV30	.	TRBJ2-7	CAWSEDRGGKAYEQYF	TGTGCCTGGAGCGAAGACAGGGGGGGGAAGGCCTACGAGCAGTACTTC
.	TRBV6-1	.	TRBJ2-7	CASSEKQGPYEQYF	TGTGCCAGCAGTGAAAAACAGGGTCCCTACGAGCAGTACTTC
.	TRBV19	.	TRBJ1-1	CASSLGQTEAFF	TGTGCCAGTAGTCTGGGGCAGACTGAAGCTTTCTTT